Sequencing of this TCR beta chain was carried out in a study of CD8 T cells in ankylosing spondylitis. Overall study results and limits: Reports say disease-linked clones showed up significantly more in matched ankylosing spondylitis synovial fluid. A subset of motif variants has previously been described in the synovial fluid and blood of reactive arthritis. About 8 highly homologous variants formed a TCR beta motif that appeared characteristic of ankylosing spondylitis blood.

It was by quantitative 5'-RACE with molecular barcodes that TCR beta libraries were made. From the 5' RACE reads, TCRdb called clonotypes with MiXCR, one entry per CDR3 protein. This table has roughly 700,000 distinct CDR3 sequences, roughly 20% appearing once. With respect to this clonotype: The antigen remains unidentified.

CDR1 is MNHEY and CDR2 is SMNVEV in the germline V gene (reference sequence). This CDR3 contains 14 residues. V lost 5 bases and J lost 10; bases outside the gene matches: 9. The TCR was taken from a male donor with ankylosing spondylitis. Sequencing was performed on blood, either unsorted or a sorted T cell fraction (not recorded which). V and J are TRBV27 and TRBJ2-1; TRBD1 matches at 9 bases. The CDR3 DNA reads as TGTGCCAGCAGTCTCAAACAGGGGGCGGAGGAGCAGTTCTTC. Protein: CASSLKQGAEEQFF.